This TCR beta chain derives from a study of T cells of healthy individuals. TCRdb re-analysed the 5' RACE reads in MiXCR, keeping a single row per CDR3 protein. This table holds 50,000 to 55,000 distinct CDR3 sequences, about 15% found once. The CDR3 extends over 13 amino acids. Germline CDR1 reads MNHNY; CDR2 reads SVGAGI (reference sequence). The V end lost 6 bases, the J end lost 1 base, and 10 bases lay between the germline ends. This sequence was found in a human donor in good health. The genes are TRBV6-6 and TRBJ2-7; the D gene is possibly TRBD1 (5 bases). The CDR3 sequence is CASSQGHSYEQYF. Written as DNA, the CDR3 is TGTGCCAGCAGCCAAGGACATTCCTACGAGCAGTACTTC.